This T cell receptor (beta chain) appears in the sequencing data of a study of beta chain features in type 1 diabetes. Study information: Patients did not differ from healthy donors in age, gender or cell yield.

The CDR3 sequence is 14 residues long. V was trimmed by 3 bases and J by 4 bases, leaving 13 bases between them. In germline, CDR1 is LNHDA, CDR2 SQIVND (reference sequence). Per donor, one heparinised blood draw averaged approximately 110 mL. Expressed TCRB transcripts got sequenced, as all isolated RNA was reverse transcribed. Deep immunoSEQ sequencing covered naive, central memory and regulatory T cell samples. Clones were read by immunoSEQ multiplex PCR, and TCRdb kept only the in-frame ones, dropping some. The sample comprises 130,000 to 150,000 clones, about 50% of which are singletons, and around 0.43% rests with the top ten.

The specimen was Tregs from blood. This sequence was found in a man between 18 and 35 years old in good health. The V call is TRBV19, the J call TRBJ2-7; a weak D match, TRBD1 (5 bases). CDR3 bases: TGTGCCAGTAGTATCAACTACAGGTTTTACGAGCAGTACTTC. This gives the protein CASSINYRFYEQYF.